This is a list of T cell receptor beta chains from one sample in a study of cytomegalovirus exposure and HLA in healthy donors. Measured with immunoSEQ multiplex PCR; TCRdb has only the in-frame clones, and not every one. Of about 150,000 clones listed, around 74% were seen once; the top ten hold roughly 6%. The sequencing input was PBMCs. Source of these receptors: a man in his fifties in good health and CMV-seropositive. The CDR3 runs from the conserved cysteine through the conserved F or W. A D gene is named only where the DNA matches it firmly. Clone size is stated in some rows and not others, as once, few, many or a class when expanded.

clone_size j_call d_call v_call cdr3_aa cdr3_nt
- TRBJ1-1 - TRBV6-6 CASSQTGGTEAFF TGTGCCAGCAGCCAAACCGGGGGGACTGAAGCTTTCTTT
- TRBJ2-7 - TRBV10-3 CAISSPGLEYEQYF TGTGCCATCAGTAGTCCGGGACTTGAATACGAGCAGTACTTC
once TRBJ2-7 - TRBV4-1 CASSQLAYSSYEQYF TGCGCCAGCAGCCAACTAGCGTACTCATCCTACGAGCAGTACTTC
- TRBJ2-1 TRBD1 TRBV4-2 CASSPRTGGNEQFF TGTGCCAGCAGCCCGCGGACAGGGGGCAATGAGCAGTTCTTC
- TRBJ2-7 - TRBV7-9 CASSLIQDSYEQYF TGTGCCAGCAGCTTAATCCAGGATTCCTACGAGCAGTACTTC
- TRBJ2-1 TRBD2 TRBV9 CASSASGSIYNEQFF TGTGCCAGCAGCGCAAGCGGGAGTATCTACAATGAGCAGTTCTTC
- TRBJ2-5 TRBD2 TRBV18 CASSPPRGAGGEETQYF TGTGCCAGCTCACCGCCGCGGGGAGCGGGAGGGGAAGAGACCCAGTACTTC
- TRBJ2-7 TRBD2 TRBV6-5 CASSGLAGGSYEQYF TGTGCCAGCAGCGGACTAGCGGGAGGGTCCTACGAGCAGTACTTC
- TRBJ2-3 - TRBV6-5 CASNSDLSTQYF TGTGCCAGCAATAGCGACCTTAGTACGCAGTATTTT
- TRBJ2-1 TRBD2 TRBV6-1 CASNAGTSSNEQFF TGTGCCAGCAACGCCGGGACTAGTTCCAATGAGCAGTTCTTC
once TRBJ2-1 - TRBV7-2 CASSLTGGSYNEQFF TGTGCCAGCAGCTTAACCGGCGGTTCCTACAATGAGCAGTTCTTC
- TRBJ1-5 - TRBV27 CASSEQGFGQPQHF TGTGCCAGCAGTGAACAGGGATTCGGTCAGCCCCAGCATTTT
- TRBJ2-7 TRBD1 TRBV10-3 CAARDSSYEQYF TGTGCCGCCAGGGACAGTTCCTACGAGCAGTACTTC
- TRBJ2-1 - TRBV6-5 CASSYSPDSHNEQFF TGTGCCAGCAGTTACTCTCCGGACTCACACAATGAGCAGTTCTTC
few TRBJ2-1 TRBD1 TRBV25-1 CASSELTGDLSEQFF TGTGCCAGCAGCGAACTGACAGGGGACCTTAGTGAGCAGTTCTTC
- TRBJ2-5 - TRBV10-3 CAISAHDKKQETQYF TGTGCCATCAGTGCCCACGACAAGAAGCAAGAGACCCAGTACTTC
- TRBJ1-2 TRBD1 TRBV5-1 CASRKGNGQGGYGYTF TGCGCCAGCAGGAAGGGAAATGGACAGGGCGGCTATGGCTACACCTTC
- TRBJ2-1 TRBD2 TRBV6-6 CASRRRLAGNNEQFF TGTGCCAGCAGGCGCCGACTAGCGGGAAATAATGAGCAGTTCTTC
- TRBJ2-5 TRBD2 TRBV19 CASSIGGGETQYF TGTGCCAGTAGTATAGGGGGGGGAGAGACCCAGTACTTC
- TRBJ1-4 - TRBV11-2 CASRPTPLTDNNEKLFF TGTGCCAGCAGGCCGACCCCGCTGACAGACAATAATGAAAAACTGTTTTTT
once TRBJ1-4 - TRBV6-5 CASSYPGATNEKLFF TGTGCCAGCAGTTACCCGGGAGCCACTAATGAAAAACTGTTTTTT
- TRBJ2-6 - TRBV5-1 CASSLTGLSGANVLTF TGCGCCAGCAGCTTGACAGGCCTCTCTGGGGCCAACGTCCTGACTTTC
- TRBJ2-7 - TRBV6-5 CASSYSGSYEQYF TGTGCCAGCAGTTACTCCGGGAGCTACGAGCAGTACTTC
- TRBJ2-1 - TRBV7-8 CASSLLNVPEQFF TGTGCCAGCAGCTTACTTAATGTTCCTGAGCAGTTCTTC
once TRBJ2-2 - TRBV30 CAWSFIGELFF TGTGCCTGGAGTTTCATCGGGGAGCTGTTTTTT
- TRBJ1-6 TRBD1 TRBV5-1 CASSWGTGNSPLHF TGCGCCAGCAGCTGGGGGACAGGGAATTCACCCCTCCACTTT
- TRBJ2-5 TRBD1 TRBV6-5 CASSRDRGQETQYF TGTGCCAGCAGCAGGGACAGGGGCCAAGAGACCCAGTACTTC
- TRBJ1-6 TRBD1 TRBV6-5 CASRGQGDAPPLHF TGTGCCAGCAGAGGACAGGGGGATGCGCCACCCCTCCACTTT
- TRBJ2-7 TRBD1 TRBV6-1 CASSGGTGGNEQYF TGTGCCAGCAGTGGGGGGACAGGGGGGAACGAGCAGTACTTC
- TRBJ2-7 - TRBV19 CASSIGRGGDEQYF TGTGCCAGTAGTATCGGGAGAGGAGGCGACGAGCAGTACTTC
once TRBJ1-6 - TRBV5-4 CASSVSSYNSPLHF TGTGCCAGCAGCGTTAGCTCCTATAATTCACCCCTCCACTTT
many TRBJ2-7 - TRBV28 CASSLSLGVQWSSYEQYF TGTGCCAGCAGTTTATCGCTAGGCGTCCAATGGAGCTCCTACGAGCAGTACTTC
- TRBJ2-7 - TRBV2 CASSRDIYEQYF TGTGCCAGCAGCAGGGACATCTACGAGCAGTACTTC
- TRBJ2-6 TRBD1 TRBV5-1 CASSLGGQGSWGANVLTF TGCGCCAGCAGCTTGGGTGGACAGGGATCGTGGGGGGCCAACGTCCTGACTTTC
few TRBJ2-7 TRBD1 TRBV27 CASSLTGTGVPYEQYF TGTGCCAGCAGTCTGACAGGGACAGGGGTCCCCTACGAGCAGTACTTC
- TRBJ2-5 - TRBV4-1 CASSQAAGRGQETQYF TGCGCCAGCAGCCAAGCAGCTGGTAGGGGGCAAGAGACCCAGTACTTC
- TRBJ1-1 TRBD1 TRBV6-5 CASMTTGDTEAFF TGTGCCAGCATGACGACAGGGGACACTGAAGCTTTCTTT
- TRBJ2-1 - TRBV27 CASTKSGTTDNEQFF TGTGCCAGTACAAAATCCGGGACAACCGACAATGAGCAGTTCTTC
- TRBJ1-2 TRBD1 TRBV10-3 CAISPGTGIVNYGYTF TGTGCCATCAGTCCCGGGACAGGGATTGTTAACTATGGCTACACCTTC
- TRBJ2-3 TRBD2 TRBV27 CASSLAGGTDTQYF TGTGCCAGCAGTTTAGCGGGAGGCACAGATACGCAGTATTTT
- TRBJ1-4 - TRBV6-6 CASSLQANEKLFF TGTGCCAGCAGTCTCCAGGCTAATGAAAAACTGTTTTTT
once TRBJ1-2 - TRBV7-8 CASSPTAGSNYGYTF TGTGCCAGCAGTCCAACCGCCGGTTCTAACTATGGCTACACCTTC